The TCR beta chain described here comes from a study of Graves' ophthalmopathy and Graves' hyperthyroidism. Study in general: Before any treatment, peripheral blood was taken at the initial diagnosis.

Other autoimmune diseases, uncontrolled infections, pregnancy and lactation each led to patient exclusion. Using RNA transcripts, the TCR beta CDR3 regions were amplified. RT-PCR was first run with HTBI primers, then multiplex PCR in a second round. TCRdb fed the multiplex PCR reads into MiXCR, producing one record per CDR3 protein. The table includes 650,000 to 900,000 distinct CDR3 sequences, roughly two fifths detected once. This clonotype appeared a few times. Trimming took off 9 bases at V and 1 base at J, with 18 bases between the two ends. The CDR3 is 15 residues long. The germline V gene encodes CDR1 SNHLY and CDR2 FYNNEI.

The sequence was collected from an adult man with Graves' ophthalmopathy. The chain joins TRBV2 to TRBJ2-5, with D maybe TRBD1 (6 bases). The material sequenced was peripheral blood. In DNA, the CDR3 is TGTGCCAGTTCTCCGGACAGTGGATTCCAAGAGACCCAGTACTTC. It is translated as CASSPDSGFQETQYF.